Below are 30 T cell receptor beta chains sequenced from a single sample in a study of cytomegalovirus exposure and HLA in healthy donors (dated by TCRdb to 2016 to 2017). The library was obtained by the immunoSEQ multiplex PCR assay. A mixture of 60 forward primers for TCR Vbeta segments and 13 reverse primers for TCR Jbeta segments was used in the multiplex PCR. TCRdb's version of the immuneACCESS table is confined to in-frame rearrangements and falls short of the full clone set. An unresolved V gene accounts for under half of the shortfall where checked; the remainder is of unknown origin. The sample includes some 170,000 clones, with 75% to 90% observed a single time. The ten largest make up under 6% of the sample. Sequences were obtained from PBMCs. The receptors were gathered from a man between 25 and 39 years old in good health and CMV-seronegative.

V gene TRBV29-1 combines with J gene TRBJ1-5, with a tentative D call TRBD1 (5 bases). The CDR3 is 13 amino acids. V was cut by 6 bases and J by 1 base, with 10 bases left in between. Germline CDR1 SQVTM, CDR2 ANQGSEA. CDR3 nucleotide sequence: TGCAGCGTCGGGGGGAACAGCAATCAGCCCCAGCATTTT. Translated, it gives CSVGGNSNQPQHF.

The V call is TRBV20-1, the J call TRBJ2-5; D is perhaps TRBD2 (5 bases). From germline, CDR1 is DFQATT and CDR2 SNEGSKA (reference sequence). The CDR3 totals 11 residues. V lost 5 bases and J 5 bases, leaving 9 bases between the germline ends. As DNA, the CDR3 is TGCAGTGCTCCGGGGTGGGAGACCCAGTACTTC. This gives the protein CSAPGWETQYF.

The chain employs TRBV30 and TRBJ2-1; D remains ambiguous. The CDR3 extends over 15 amino acids. V lost 2 bases to trimming and J lost 1 base, with 12 bases between them. Germline V gene data show CDR1 as GTSNPN and CDR2 as SVGIG (reference sequence). In DNA form, the CDR3 reads TGTGCCTGGAGTCCTATCATCGGGTCCTACAATGAGCAGTTCTTC. Protein: CAWSPIIGSYNEQFF.

This chain uses TRBV6-1 with TRBJ2-5; 10 nucleotides align to TRBD2. The CDR3 consists of 13 residues. The ends lost 6 bases at V and 4 bases at J; junction bases unmatched: 2. Germline assignment: CDR1 MNHNS and CDR2 SASEGT. For the CDR3, the DNA is TGTGCCAGCAGAGCGGGAGGGGTAGAGACCCAGTACTTC. Amino acid sequence: CASRAGGVETQYF.

This clone came up a few times. This chain links TRBV30 with TRBJ2-7; 7 nucleotides align to TRBD2. J lost 7 bases, V lost 2 bases, and 5 bases had no gene match. This CDR3 spans 12 amino acids. Germline loops: CDR1 GTSNPN, CDR2 SVGIG (reference sequence). The CDR3 nucleotides are TGTGCCTGGAGTCCTGTGGGACTAGAGCAGTACTTC. This translates into CAWSPVGLEQYF.

V and J are TRBV29-1 and TRBJ2-2; TRBD1 agrees at 8 bases. V gave up 8 bases and J gave up 3 bases; unmatched junction bases: 8. Germline values: CDR1 SQVTM, CDR2 ANQGSEA. The CDR3 has 14 residues. CDR3: CSFFPGQDTGELFF. CDR3 bases: TGCAGCTTCTTCCCGGGACAGGACACCGGGGAGCTGTTTTTT.

This clone was seen more than once but under ten times. The chain uses TRBV29-1 and TRBJ1-2; TRBD1 might be the D (5 bases). V lost 3 bases and J lost 4, with 12 bases in between. The CDR3 consists of 13 residues. Per the germline V gene, CDR1 is SQVTM and CDR2 is ANQGSEA. CDR3 sequence: CSVEGGVGYGYTF. In DNA form, the CDR3 reads TGCAGCGTTGAGGGGGGAGTGGGCTATGGCTACACCTTC.

This clone appeared a few times. This chain connects TRBV6-5 to TRBJ2-7; TRBD1 matches 9 bases. This CDR3 is 14 amino acids long. J gave up 5 bases and V 6 bases, and 8 bases lay outside the gene matches. Looked up from germline, CDR1 is MNHEY and CDR2 is SVGAGI. CDR3 nucleotide sequence: TGTGCCAGCAGCTTGTGGGACAGGGACCACGAGCAGTACTTC. Its translation: CASSLWDRDHEQYF.

This rearrangement joins TRBV15 to TRBJ2-5; perhaps TRBD1 as D (6 bases). V shed 5 bases and J shed 1 base, with 20 bases lying between them. In germline, CDR1 is LNHNV, CDR2 YYDKDF (reference sequence). CDR3 size: 17 residues. The CDR3 spells CATSSYGTKTFQETQYF. For the CDR3, the DNA is TGTGCCACCAGCTCCTACGGGACAAAGACTTTCCAAGAGACCCAGTACTTC.

This chain connects TRBV25-1 to TRBJ1-2; D is ambiguous. The CDR3 sequence is 15 residues long. Per the germline V gene, CDR1 is MGHDK and CDR2 is SYGVNS. V was clipped by 2 bases and J by 1 base, with 11 bases between them. In DNA form, the CDR3 reads TGTGCCAGCAGTGAACTGCGGGGTGTTAACTATGGCTACACCTTC. Translating it yields CASSELRGVNYGYTF.

The table lists this clone with a count of one. The V call is TRBV5-1, the J call TRBJ1-2, with 11 nucleotides matching TRBD1. The CDR3 covers 15 residues. Per germline, CDR1 SGHRS and CDR2 YFSETQ. V shed 5 bases, J shed 6 bases, and the junction held 9 bases outside the gene matches. The CDR3 protein is CASRDRTGGADGYTF. The CDR3 region has the DNA TGCGCCAGCAGGGACCGGACAGGGGGCGCGGATGGCTACACCTTC.

V usage is TRBV28 and J usage is TRBJ2-2; 8 bases agree with TRBD2. The ends lost 8 bases at V and 4 bases at J; junction bases unmatched: 6. The CDR3 is 14 amino acids. Germline-derived CDR1 and CDR2 are MDHEN and SYDVKM. The CDR3 loop reads CASGGLAGTGELFF. The CDR3 nucleotides are TGTGCCAGCGGAGGACTAGCAGGCACCGGGGAGCTGTTTTTT.

The rearrangement joins TRBV2 to TRBJ2-1; 7 bases fit TRBD1. With 7 bases clipped from V and 5 bases from J, the junction kept 17 bases outside the gene matches. The CDR3 length is 17 residues. CDR1 and CDR2 from the germline V gene are SNHLY and FYNNEI. CDR3 DNA: TGTGCCAGCACCGAAATACCTCTCCGGACAGGTAACAATGAGCAGTTCTTC. Translation: CASTEIPLRTGNNEQFF.

V gene TRBV4-2 combines with J gene TRBJ2-7, with D hard to call. Per germline, CDR1 LGHNA and CDR2 YNFKEQ. The length of the CDR3 is 13 residues. The V end lost 1 base, the J end lost 4 bases, and 8 bases lay between the germline ends. CDR3 residues: CASSQVATYEQYF. Here the CDR3 DNA reads TGTGCCAGCAGCCAAGTAGCTACGTACGAGCAGTACTTC.

The J gene is TRBJ2-1, the V gene TRBV7-2; TRBD2 might be the D (6 bases). Trimming cost V 6 bases and J 0 bases, with 12 bases left between them. Germline V CDR1 and CDR2: SGHTA, FQGNSA. The CDR3 contains 15 residues. CDR3 in DNA: TGTGCCAGCAGTCGGGACGGGGGCTCCTACAATGAGCAGTTCTTC. It specifies CASSRDGGSYNEQFF.

The rearrangement joins TRBV7-8 to TRBJ2-5; 12 bases line up with TRBD2. The length of the CDR3 is 15 residues. Per germline, CDR1 SGHVS and CDR2 FQNEAQ. Trimming took 3 bases from V and 5 from J; bases not matched to a gene: 4. The CDR3 loop reads CASSLTSGGLETQYF. CDR3 in DNA: TGTGCCAGCAGCTTGACTAGCGGGGGACTCGAGACCCAGTACTTC.

This clone was seen only once. This chain joins TRBV7-2 and TRBJ2-3; 12 nucleotides line up with TRBD2. The CDR3 runs to 16 residues. From germline, CDR1 is SGHTA and CDR2 FQGNSA. The V segment lost 3 bases and the J segment 4 bases; nucleotides outside the gene matches: 5. DNA of the CDR3: TGTGCCAGCAGCTTGTCCCCTAGCGGGAGGGCAGATACGCAGTATTTT. Its protein product is CASSLSPSGRADTQYF.

The rearrangement uses TRBV6-5 and TRBJ1-1; D is ambiguous. This CDR3 region has 13 residues. Trimming took 7 bases from V and 0 from J, leaving 9 bases between them. CDR1 MNHEY and CDR2 SVGAGI come from the germline V gene. CDR3 in amino acids: CASKNSMNTEAFF. CDR3 bases: TGTGCCAGCAAGAACAGTATGAACACTGAAGCTTTCTTT.

J is TRBJ1-2 and V is TRBV9, with no clear D. Trimming cost V 4 bases and J 4 bases, with 14 bases left between them. Germline V gene sequence: CDR1 SGDLS, CDR2 YYNGEE. The CDR3 extends over 14 amino acids. In DNA form, the CDR3 reads TGTGCCAGCAGCCCCCTGAATACAGTCTATGGCTACACCTTC. This encodes CASSPLNTVYGYTF.

The rearrangement uses TRBV6-6 and TRBJ2-5, with D possibly TRBD2 on 5 matching bases. Trimming shortened V by 2 bases and J by 2 bases, and 9 bases separated the two germline ends. CDR3 size: 14 residues. Germline-derived CDR1 and CDR2 are MNHNY and SVGAGI (reference sequence). DNA for the CDR3: TGTGCCAGCAGTTACGTCGGAGGTCAAGAGACCCAGTACTTC. Its translation is CASSYVGGQETQYF.

This clone was recorded once. The gene calls are TRBV18 and TRBJ2-3; 8 positions agree with TRBD2. The germline CDR1 and CDR2 sequences are KGHSH and LQKENI. The junction had 19 bases not matched to a gene; V was cut back by 3 bases and J by 5 bases. This CDR3 has 19 amino acids. As DNA, the CDR3 is TGTGCCAGCTCACCGGACATTCCGGGAGGGAAACCTTCGGGAGATACGCAGTATTTT. This translates into CASSPDIPGGKPSGDTQYF.

The chain joins TRBV6-1 to TRBJ2-7; 7 bases agree with TRBD2. Trimming cost V 1 base and J 1 base; bases outside gene matches: 7. Looked up from germline, CDR1 is MNHNS and CDR2 is SASEGT. The CDR3 is 16 residues long. CDR3 coding DNA: TGTGCCAGCAGTGAAGGGGCTAGCGGTGCATCCTACGAGCAGTACTTC. Protein: CASSEGASGASYEQYF.

The rearrangement uses TRBV7-8 and TRBJ2-1; 7 nucleotides line up with TRBD1. CDR3 length: 17 amino acids. J gave up 0 bases and V 10 bases, and 15 bases lay outside the gene matches. Germline V gene lookup returns CDR1 SGHVS and CDR2 FQNEAQ. In nucleotides, the CDR3 is TGTGCCACCGTGGAAAAGGACAGGATGAACTCCTACAATGAGCAGTTCTTC. It encodes CATVEKDRMNSYNEQFF.

V usage is TRBV6-5 and J usage is TRBJ1-5; D is possibly TRBD1 (5 bases). Per germline, CDR1 MNHEY and CDR2 SVGAGI. This CDR3 has 13 residues. The V end lost 7 bases, the J end lost 2 bases, and 9 bases lay between the germline ends. Written as DNA, the CDR3 is TGTGCCAGCAAAAAACAGGGCAATCAGCCCCAGCATTTT. Protein sequence: CASKKQGNQPQHF.

The V call is TRBV7-2, the J call TRBJ2-5, with 8 bases aligning to TRBD1. CDR1 is SGHTA, CDR2 FQGNSA, per germline. CDR3 length: 16 amino acids. V gave up 4 bases and J gave up 2 bases; unmatched junction bases: 9. The CDR3 DNA sequence: TGTGCCAGCAGCTATTGGACAGGGAGCGTACAAGAGACCCAGTACTTC. It translates to CASSYWTGSVQETQYF.

This chain connects TRBV7-9 to TRBJ1-1, with 8 bases matching TRBD1. With V trimmed by 3 bases and J by 6 bases, 6 bases remained unmatched. The CDR3 covers 14 residues. Germline lookup yields CDR1 SEHNR and CDR2 FQNEAQ (reference sequence). CDR3 sequence: CASSFAGGNAEAFF. The CDR3 DNA follows: TGTGCCAGCAGCTTCGCAGGGGGCAACGCTGAAGCTTTCTTT.

This chain connects TRBV5-6 to TRBJ2-3, with a tentative D call TRBD2 (6 bases). CDR1 is SGHDT, CDR2 YYEEEE, per germline. The ends were cut back, 0 bases at V and 2 bases at J, with 13 bases in the middle. The CDR3 contains 16 residues. In nucleotides, the CDR3 is TGTGCCAGCAGCTTGGTCTTAGCGGATCTCACAGATACGCAGTATTTT. Its translation is CASSLVLADLTDTQYF.

The chain couples TRBV9 to TRBJ2-4; D gene unclear. V shed 4 bases and J shed 9 bases, with 17 bases lying between them. The CDR3 loop spans 14 amino acids. Per the germline V gene, CDR1 is SGDLS and CDR2 is YYNGEE. Here the CDR3 reads CASSPLARVPIQYF. For the CDR3, the DNA is TGTGCCAGCAGCCCCTTGGCCCGGGTCCCCATTCAGTACTTC.

The CDR3 region has the DNA TGTGCCAGCAGCCTCCCAGGTCAGACAGATACGCAGTATTTT. Translation: CASSLPGQTDTQYF. The rearrangement links TRBV7-8 to TRBJ2-3; D remains ambiguous. V was pared by 5 bases and J by 3 bases, with 12 bases between. This CDR3 region has 14 residues. Germline CDR1 SGHVS, CDR2 FQNEAQ.

V is TRBV7-9 and J is TRBJ2-2; 8 nucleotides match TRBD1. Per germline, CDR1 SEHNR and CDR2 FQNEAQ (reference sequence). The ends lost 5 bases at V and 4 bases at J; junction bases unmatched: 12. The CDR3 loop spans 17 amino acids. The CDR3 DNA is TGTGCCAGCAGCCGTCGGACAGGGACATTAACCACCGGGGAGCTGTTTTTT. Its translation: CASSRRTGTLTTGELFF.